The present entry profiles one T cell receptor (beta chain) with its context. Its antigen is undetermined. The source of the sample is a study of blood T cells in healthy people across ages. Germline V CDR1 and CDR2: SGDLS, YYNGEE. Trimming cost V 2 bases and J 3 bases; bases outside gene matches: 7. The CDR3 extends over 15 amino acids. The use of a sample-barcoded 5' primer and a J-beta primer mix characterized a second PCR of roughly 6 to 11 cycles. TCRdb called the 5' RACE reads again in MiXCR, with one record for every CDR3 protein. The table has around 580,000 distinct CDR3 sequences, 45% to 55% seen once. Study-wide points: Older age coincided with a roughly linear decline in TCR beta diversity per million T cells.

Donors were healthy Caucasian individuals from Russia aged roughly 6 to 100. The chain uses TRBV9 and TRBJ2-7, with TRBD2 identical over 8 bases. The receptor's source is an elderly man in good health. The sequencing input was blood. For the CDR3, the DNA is TGTGCCAGCAGCGTTAGAGCGGGAGTGGGCTACGAGCAGTACTTC. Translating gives CASSVRAGVGYEQYF.